The 7 T cell receptor beta chains in this list originate from one sample, sequenced in a study of neurological immune-mediated disorders. TCRdb ran MiXCR on the 5' RACE reads and lists one entry per CDR3 protein. The sample shows approximately 77,000 distinct CDR3 sequences, about 9% of them seen only once. The sample was PBMCs. Receptors were obtained from a man aged 45-65 years in good health.

The V call is TRBV5-1, the J call TRBJ1-6, with unresolved D. V lost 0 bases and J lost 10, with 14 bases in between. This CDR3 has 15 residues. The germline V gene has CDR1 SGHRS and CDR2 YFSETQ. CDR3 in DNA: TGCGCCAGCAGCTTGGAACGCGGTACATACTCACCCCTCCACTTT. Protein: CASSLERGTYSPLHF.

This clonotype was detected a few times. CDR3 DNA: TGTGCCAGCAGCTTAGATAGGGTTGGGGATTCCACAGATACGCAGTATTTT. Protein sequence: CASSLDRVGDSTDTQYF. The V gene is TRBV11-2, the J gene TRBJ2-3; D remains unclear. V lost 0 bases and J lost 2, with 15 bases in between. The CDR3 is made up of 17 amino acids. Germline values: CDR1 SGHAT, CDR2 FQNNGV.

This clonotype has a count of ten or more. The chain carries TRBV20-1 and TRBJ2-5, with D perhaps matching TRBD2 (5 bases). Germline V CDR1 and CDR2: DFQATT, SNEGSKA (reference sequence). Between the trimmed V and J ends, which lost 8 bases and 3 bases, there was a span of 7 bases. The CDR3 loop spans 10 amino acids. The CDR3 protein is CSSGEETQYF. The CDR3 bases are TGCAGTAGCGGAGAAGAGACCCAGTACTTC.

This clonotype was recorded many times. One end of the junction varies from germline; a read error may be responsible. This chain connects TRBV6-2 or TRBV6-3 to TRBJ2-7; 9 positions agree with TRBD2. The CDR3 has 15 residues. Per germline, CDR1 MNHEY and CDR2 SVGEGT. The CDR3 here is CASTYRGGGPYEQYF. Here the CDR3 DNA reads TGTGCCAGCACTTACCGCGGGGGGGGACCTTACGAGCAGTACTTC.

This clonotype was counted at least ten times. V gene TRBV11-1 combines with J gene TRBJ2-1; D unresolved. Looked up from germline, CDR1 is SGHAT and CDR2 is FQDESV (reference sequence). The length of the CDR3 is 12 residues. V dropped 6 bases and J dropped 7 bases, with 10 bases sitting between them. The CDR3 DNA reads TGTGCCAGCAGTCAAACTGGAAATGAGCAGTTCTTC. Protein sequence: CASSQTGNEQFF.

This clonotype came up many times. The chain couples TRBV7-2 to TRBJ1-2, with D maybe TRBD1 (6 bases). V was pared by 5 bases and J by 7 bases, with 17 bases between. Per germline, CDR1 SGHTA and CDR2 FQGNSA. The CDR3 is made up of 14 amino acids. The CDR3 bases are TGTGCCAGCAGCCCGGGGGGCGGAGTTGGTGGCTACACCTTC. It encodes CASSPGGGVGGYTF.

This clonotype was counted ten times or more. A read error may account for a junction end that differs from germline. The chain has TRBV28 and TRBJ2-2, with D uncertain. This CDR3 has 15 residues. CDR1 and CDR2 from the germline V gene are MDHEN and SYDVKM. The DNA for the CDR3 is TGTGCCAGCAGTGGTGCTAGTAAGAACAGCGGGGAGCTGTTTTTT. Encoded protein: CASSGASKNSGELFF.